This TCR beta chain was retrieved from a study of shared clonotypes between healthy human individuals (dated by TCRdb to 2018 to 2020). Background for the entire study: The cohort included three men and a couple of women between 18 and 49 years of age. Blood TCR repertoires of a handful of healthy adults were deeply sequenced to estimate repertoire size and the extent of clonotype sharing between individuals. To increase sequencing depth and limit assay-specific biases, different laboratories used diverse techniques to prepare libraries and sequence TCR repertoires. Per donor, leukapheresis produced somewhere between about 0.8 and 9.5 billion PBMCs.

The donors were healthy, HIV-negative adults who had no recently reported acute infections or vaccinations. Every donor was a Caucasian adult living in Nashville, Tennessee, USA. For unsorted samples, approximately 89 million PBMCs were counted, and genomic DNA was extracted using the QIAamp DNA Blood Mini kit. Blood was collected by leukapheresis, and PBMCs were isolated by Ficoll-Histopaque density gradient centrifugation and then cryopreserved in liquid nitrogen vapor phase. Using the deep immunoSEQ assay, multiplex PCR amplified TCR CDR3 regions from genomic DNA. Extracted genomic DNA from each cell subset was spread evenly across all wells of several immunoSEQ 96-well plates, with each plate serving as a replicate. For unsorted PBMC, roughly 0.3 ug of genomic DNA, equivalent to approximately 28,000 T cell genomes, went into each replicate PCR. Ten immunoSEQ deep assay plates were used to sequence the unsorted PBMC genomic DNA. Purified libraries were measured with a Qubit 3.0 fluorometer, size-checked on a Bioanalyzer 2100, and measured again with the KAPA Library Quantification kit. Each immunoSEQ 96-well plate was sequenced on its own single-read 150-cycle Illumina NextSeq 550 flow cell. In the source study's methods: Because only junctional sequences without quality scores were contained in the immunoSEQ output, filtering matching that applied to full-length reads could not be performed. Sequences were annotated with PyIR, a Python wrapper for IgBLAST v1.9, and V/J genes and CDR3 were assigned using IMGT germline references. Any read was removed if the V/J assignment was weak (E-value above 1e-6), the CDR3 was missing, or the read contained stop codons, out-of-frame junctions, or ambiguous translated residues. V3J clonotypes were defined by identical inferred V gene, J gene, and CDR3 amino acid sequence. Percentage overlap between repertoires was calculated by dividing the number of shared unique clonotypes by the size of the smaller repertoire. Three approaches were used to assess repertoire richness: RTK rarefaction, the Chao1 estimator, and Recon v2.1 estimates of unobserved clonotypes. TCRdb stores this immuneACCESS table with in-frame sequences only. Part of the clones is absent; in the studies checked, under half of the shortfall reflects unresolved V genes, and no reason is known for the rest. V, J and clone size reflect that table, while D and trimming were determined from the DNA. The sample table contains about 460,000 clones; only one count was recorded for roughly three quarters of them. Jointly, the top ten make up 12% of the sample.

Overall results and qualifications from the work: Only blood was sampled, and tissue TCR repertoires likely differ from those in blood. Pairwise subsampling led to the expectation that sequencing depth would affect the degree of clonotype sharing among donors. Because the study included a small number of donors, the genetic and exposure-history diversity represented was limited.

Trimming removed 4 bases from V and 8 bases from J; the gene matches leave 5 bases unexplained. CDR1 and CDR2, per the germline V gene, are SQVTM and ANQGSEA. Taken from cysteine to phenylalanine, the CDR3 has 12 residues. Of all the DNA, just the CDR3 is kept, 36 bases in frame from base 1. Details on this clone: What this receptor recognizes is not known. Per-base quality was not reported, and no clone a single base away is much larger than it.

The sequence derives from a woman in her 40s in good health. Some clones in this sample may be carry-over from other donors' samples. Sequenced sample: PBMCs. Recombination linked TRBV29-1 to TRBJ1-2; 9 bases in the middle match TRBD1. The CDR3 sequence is CSVGDREGGYTF. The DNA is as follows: TGCAGCGTTGGGGACAGGGAAGGAGGCTACACCTTC.